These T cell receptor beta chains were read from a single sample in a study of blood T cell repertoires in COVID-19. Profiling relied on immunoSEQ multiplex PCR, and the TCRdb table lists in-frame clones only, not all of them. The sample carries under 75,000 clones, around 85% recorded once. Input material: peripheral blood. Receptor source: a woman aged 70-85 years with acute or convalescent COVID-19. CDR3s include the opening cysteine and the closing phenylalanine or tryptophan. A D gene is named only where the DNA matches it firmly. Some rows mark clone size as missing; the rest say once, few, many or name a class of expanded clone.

CDR3aa: CASTRGGNQPQHF; CDR3nt: TGTGCCAGCACACGCGGGGGCAATCAGCCCCAGCATTTT; abundance: NA; d_gene: NA; v_gene: TRBV7-2; j_gene: TRBJ1-5
CDR3aa: CASSPGGQIYGYTF; CDR3nt: TGTGCCAGCAGTCCAGGGGGACAGATCTATGGCTACACCTTC; abundance: NA; d_gene: TRBD1; v_gene: TRBV6-2/TRBV6-3; j_gene: TRBJ1-2
CDR3aa: CASSRRDSINTEAFF; CDR3nt: TGTGCCAGCAGCAGACGGGACAGCATTAACACTGAAGCTTTCTTT; abundance: NA; d_gene: TRBD1; v_gene: TRBV2; j_gene: TRBJ1-1
CDR3aa: CASRIGQINEKLFF; CDR3nt: TGTGCCAGCAGAATCGGACAAATTAATGAAAAACTGTTTTTT; abundance: NA; d_gene: NA; v_gene: TRBV13; j_gene: TRBJ1-4
CDR3aa: CASSLTAGEAFF; CDR3nt: TGTGCCAGCAGTTTAACGGCAGGTGAAGCTTTCTTT; abundance: few; d_gene: NA; v_gene: TRBV28; j_gene: TRBJ1-1
CDR3aa: CASRDIPGTVNQPQHF; CDR3nt: TGTGCCAGCAGAGACATACCCGGGACAGTTAATCAGCCCCAGCATTTT; abundance: NA; d_gene: TRBD1; v_gene: TRBV27; j_gene: TRBJ1-5
CDR3aa: CASSTRGAESYGYTF; CDR3nt: TGTGCCAGTAGTACGCGGGGGGCGGAAAGTTATGGCTACACCTTC; abundance: NA; d_gene: NA; v_gene: TRBV19; j_gene: TRBJ1-2
CDR3aa: CASSRERQGGGNQPQHF; CDR3nt: TGTGCCAGTAGTAGGGAGCGACAGGGCGGGGGCAATCAGCCCCAGCATTTT; abundance: NA; d_gene: TRBD1; v_gene: TRBV19; j_gene: TRBJ1-5
CDR3aa: CASSGQQAGNTIYF; CDR3nt: TGTGCCAGCAGTGGTCAGCAGGCTGGAAACACCATATATTTT; abundance: NA; d_gene: NA; v_gene: TRBV2; j_gene: TRBJ1-3
CDR3aa: CASSSGRTTFSSEKLFF; CDR3nt: TGTGCCAGCAGCTCCGGCCGGACAACGTTCTCTTCCGAAAAACTGTTTTTT; abundance: NA; d_gene: NA; v_gene: TRBV5-5; j_gene: TRBJ1-4
CDR3aa: CAISDPGGRDGYTF; CDR3nt: TGTGCCATCAGTGACCCCGGCGGTAGAGATGGCTACACCTTC; abundance: NA; d_gene: NA; v_gene: TRBV10-3; j_gene: TRBJ1-2
CDR3aa: CASSVRVSTYGYTF; CDR3nt: TGTGCCAGCAGCGTCAGGGTATCTACCTATGGCTACACCTTC; abundance: once; d_gene: NA; v_gene: TRBV7-2; j_gene: TRBJ1-2
CDR3aa: CASSFRLAGLTYEQYF; CDR3nt: TGTGCCAGCAGCTTTCGACTAGCGGGCCTAACCTACGAGCAGTACTTC; abundance: NA; d_gene: TRBD2; v_gene: TRBV7-2; j_gene: TRBJ2-7
CDR3aa: CASSLIARNNEQFF; CDR3nt: TGCGCCAGCAGCTTAATTGCCAGGAACAATGAGCAGTTCTTC; abundance: NA; d_gene: NA; v_gene: TRBV5-1; j_gene: TRBJ2-1
CDR3aa: CASFRAGGRNEQYF; CDR3nt: TGTGCCAGCTTCCGGGCGGGGGGGCGCAACGAGCAGTACTTC; abundance: NA; d_gene: TRBD2; v_gene: TRBV2; j_gene: TRBJ2-7
CDR3aa: CASSIDRSSGNEQFF; CDR3nt: TGTGCCAGCTCAATCGACAGGTCCAGTGGGAATGAGCAGTTCTTC; abundance: NA; d_gene: NA; v_gene: TRBV6-5; j_gene: TRBJ2-1
CDR3aa: CSVAISYGYTF; CDR3nt: TGCAGCGTTGCCATCAGCTATGGCTACACCTTC; abundance: NA; d_gene: NA; v_gene: TRBV29-1; j_gene: TRBJ1-2
CDR3aa: CASRPPTGLGETQYF; CDR3nt: TGTGCCAGCAGACCACCTACAGGGTTGGGGGAGACCCAGTACTTC; abundance: NA; d_gene: NA; v_gene: TRBV6-6; j_gene: TRBJ2-5
CDR3aa: CASRSSGTDTQYF; CDR3nt: TGTGCCAGCAGGTCTAGCGGCACAGATACGCAGTATTTT; abundance: NA; d_gene: NA; v_gene: TRBV12-3/TRBV12-4; j_gene: TRBJ2-3
CDR3aa: CASRTAGTTSYNEQFF; CDR3nt: TGTGCCAGCAGAACAGCCGGGACAACTTCCTACAATGAGCAGTTCTTC; abundance: NA; d_gene: NA; v_gene: TRBV5-5; j_gene: TRBJ2-1
CDR3aa: CASSRQGAQPQHF; CDR3nt: TGTGCCAGTAGTAGACAGGGGGCTCAGCCCCAGCATTTT; abundance: NA; d_gene: TRBD1; v_gene: TRBV19; j_gene: TRBJ1-5
CDR3aa: CASSPNRGRGTEAFF; CDR3nt: TGTGCCAGCAGCCCAAACAGGGGGAGGGGAACTGAAGCTTTCTTT; abundance: once; d_gene: TRBD1; v_gene: TRBV7-3; j_gene: TRBJ1-1
CDR3aa: CASSPGQNTEAFF; CDR3nt: TGTGCCAGCAGCCCAGGACAGAACACTGAAGCTTTCTTT; abundance: NA; d_gene: NA; v_gene: TRBV7-3; j_gene: TRBJ1-1
CDR3aa: CAWSEEHSNQPQHF; CDR3nt: TGTGCCTGGAGTGAAGAACATAGCAATCAGCCCCAGCATTTT; abundance: NA; d_gene: NA; v_gene: TRBV30; j_gene: TRBJ1-5
CDR3aa: CASSLERQGWDTEAFF; CDR3nt: TGCGCCAGCAGCTTGGAGAGACAGGGTTGGGACACTGAAGCTTTCTTT; abundance: NA; d_gene: TRBD1; v_gene: TRBV5-1; j_gene: TRBJ1-1
CDR3aa: CATSDRYYGYTF; CDR3nt: TGTGCCACCTCAGACAGGTACTATGGCTACACCTTC; abundance: NA; d_gene: NA; v_gene: TRBV28; j_gene: TRBJ1-2
CDR3aa: CASSLGASGLNGYTF; CDR3nt: TGCGCCAGCAGCCTAGGGGCCTCAGGGTTAAATGGCTACACCTTC; abundance: NA; d_gene: NA; v_gene: TRBV5-1; j_gene: TRBJ1-2